This T cell receptor beta chain was sequenced for a study of cytomegalovirus exposure and HLA in healthy donors. Study-level information: Assignment to the Caucasian-associated ancestry cluster applied to about 80% of the approximately 360 genotyped donors.

As regards this clone: What it recognizes is unknown.

The PCR had 60 Vbeta and 13 Jbeta primers. Profiling relied on immunoSEQ multiplex PCR, and the TCRdb table lists in-frame clones only, not all of them. In all, the sample yields some 200,000 clones. General study points: As immune exposure information, only CMV serostatus was available.

Sequenced input: PBMCs. This receptor was obtained from a woman under 30 in good health and CMV-seropositive.

CDR3 residues: CASSQAGGPHEQYF. The CDR3 DNA follows: TGCGCCAGCAGCCAAGCGGGGGGGCCACACGAGCAGTACTTC. This chain links TRBV4-1 with TRBJ2-7; 8 bases are shared with TRBD2. The germline V gene encodes CDR1 MGHRA and CDR2 YSYEKL. The CDR3 extends over 14 amino acids. J gave up 5 bases and V 1 base, and 4 bases lay outside the gene matches.